This entry lists 28 T cell receptor beta chains sequenced from one sample in a study of shared clonotypes between healthy human individuals. Libraries were prepared by immunoSEQ multiplex PCR; TCRdb keeps only in-frame clonotypes and omits some of them. Of 740,000 or so clones listed, around 73% were seen once; the top ten hold around 1.7%. The sample comprised memory CD4+ T cells sorted from blood. Subset given: CD45RA-negative fraction. These receptors originate from a woman aged 25 to 39 in good health.

V usage is TRBV11-2 and J usage is TRBJ2-1; D is perhaps TRBD2 (6 bases). This CDR3 comprises 17 residues. Germline CDR1 reads SGHAT; CDR2 reads FQNNGV. Trimming cost V 0 bases and J 4 bases, with 16 bases left between them. The CDR3 DNA is TGTGCCAGCAGCTTAGATCGGATAACTAGCTCGTACAATGAGCAGTTCTTC. Its protein is CASSLDRITSSYNEQFF.

The rearrangement joins TRBV28 to TRBJ2-1; 9 positions agree with TRBD1. Germline V gene lookup returns CDR1 MDHEN and CDR2 SYDVKM. J gave up 4 bases and V 3 bases, and 4 bases lay outside the gene matches. The CDR3 contains 15 residues. CDR3 protein: CASSFSGTGYNEQFF. The CDR3 coding sequence is TGTGCCAGCAGTTTCTCTGGGACAGGGTACAATGAGCAGTTCTTC.

V and J are TRBV19 and TRBJ1-4, with 8 bases that match TRBD1. Losses at the gene ends were 6 bases for V and 4 bases for J; bases not matched to a gene: 4. Germline CDR1 LNHDA, CDR2 SQIVND (reference sequence). This CDR3 spans 14 amino acids. The chain's CDR3 is CASSWTGSNEKLFF. The CDR3, as DNA: TGTGCCAGTAGCTGGACAGGGAGTAATGAAAAACTGTTTTTT.

In this sample, this clone turned up many times. This rearrangement joins TRBV5-1 to TRBJ2-3; 9 bases agree with TRBD2. This CDR3 spans 14 amino acids. CDR1 is SGHRS and CDR2 is YFSETQ in the germline V gene. V gave up 0 bases and J gave up 4 bases; unmatched junction bases: 0. CDR3 loop: CASSLVAGADTQYF. As DNA, the CDR3 is TGCGCCAGCAGCTTGGTAGCGGGAGCAGATACGCAGTATTTT.

The chain links TRBV4-1 to TRBJ2-1, with 7 bases that match TRBD2. Losses at the gene ends were 1 base for V and 6 bases for J; bases not matched to a gene: 9. From germline, CDR1 is MGHRA and CDR2 YSYEKL. The CDR3 covers 16 residues. CDR3 coding DNA: TGCGCCAGCAGCCAAGTTTGGGCGGGAGAGGGCAATGAGCAGTTCTTC. Encoded protein: CASSQVWAGEGNEQFF.

The rearrangement uses TRBV5-1 and TRBJ2-1, with TRBD2 matching 12 bases. The trim removed 5 bases at V and 9 bases at J, leaving 9 bases unmatched. Germline CDR1 is SGHRS and CDR2 is YFSETQ. The CDR3 has 15 amino acids. The CDR3 sequence: CASRDEGLAGGEQFF. CDR3 in DNA: TGCGCCAGCAGGGACGAGGGACTAGCGGGTGGTGAGCAGTTCTTC. The variable domain in full, with the rest retrieved from reference TRBV5-1 and TRBJ2-1, is KAGVTQTPRYLIKTRGQQVTLSCSPISGHRSVSWYQQTPGQGLQFLFEYFSETQRNKGNFPGRFSGRQFSNSRSEMNVSTLELGDSALYLCASRDEGLAGGEQFFGPGTRLTVL.

The chain uses TRBV5-6 and TRBJ2-1, with D perhaps given as TRBD1 or TRBD2 (5 bases each). The CDR3 has 16 amino acids. Germline CDR1 is SGHDT and CDR2 is YYEEEE. Between the trimmed V and J ends, which lost 4 bases and 0 bases, there was a span of 14 bases. In nucleotides, the CDR3 is TGTGCCAGCAGCACGGGACCACTGAGCTCCTACAATGAGCAGTTCTTC. It is translated as CASSTGPLSSYNEQFF.

V and J are TRBV6-5 and TRBJ2-1; 8 nucleotides line up with TRBD1. Trimming removed 0 bases from V and 6 bases from J; junction bases left unmatched: 4. This CDR3 is 15 amino acids long. Germline V gene data show CDR1 as MNHEY and CDR2 as SVGAGI. CDR3 sequence reads: CASSYSRGQVNEQFF. In DNA form, the CDR3 reads TGTGCCAGCAGTTACTCCAGGGGGCAGGTCAATGAGCAGTTCTTC.

This chain connects TRBV5-4 to TRBJ2-5, with D uncertain. Germline V CDR1 and CDR2: SGHNT, YYREEE (reference sequence). V was trimmed by 4 bases and J by 2 bases, leaving 12 bases between them. This CDR3 is 14 amino acids long. In nucleotides, the CDR3 is TGTGCCAGCAGCCCTCCGAAGGCTCAAGAGACCCAGTACTTC. Its translation is CASSPPKAQETQYF.

The chain uses TRBV20-1 and TRBJ2-1, with D hard to call. Trimming took off 3 bases at V and 7 bases at J, with 7 bases between the two ends. This CDR3 region has 11 residues. Germline V lookup: CDR1 DFQATT, CDR2 SNEGSKA (reference sequence). The CDR3 reads CSASRLNEQFF. As DNA, the CDR3 is TGCAGTGCTAGTAGGCTGAATGAGCAGTTCTTC.

This sequence joins TRBV11-3 and TRBJ2-7, with a tentative D call TRBD1 (6 bases). Trimming left V 1 base short and J 11 bases short, with 15 bases between. This CDR3 has 13 amino acids. Germline CDR1 is SGHNT and CDR2 is YENEEA. CDR3 protein: CASSLGRDTIKYF. For the CDR3, the DNA is TGTGCCAGCAGCTTAGGCCGGGACACGATAAAGTACTTC.

V is TRBV28 and J is TRBJ1-4; 8 positions agree with TRBD1. The CDR3 contains 14 residues. Germline V gives CDR1 MDHEN, CDR2 SYDVKM. V was pared by 6 bases and J by 7 bases, with 7 bases of the junction left unmatched. CDR3 nucleotide sequence: TGTGCCAGCAGCCCGGACAGGGTTGCTGAAAAACTGTTTTTT. Its protein is CASSPDRVAEKLFF.

The DNA for the CDR3 is TGCGCCAGCAGCCGGACAGGGGACAATCGTGGCTACACCTTC. This translates into CASSRTGDNRGYTF. This sequence joins TRBV4-1 and TRBJ1-2, with 9 bases matching TRBD1. The CDR3 loop spans 14 amino acids. The J segment lost 7 bases and the V segment lost 4 bases, leaving 7 bases of the junction unmatched. Looked up from germline, CDR1 is MGHRA and CDR2 is YSYEKL.

In its sample, this clone was seen a few times. This chain uses TRBV19 with TRBJ2-6; TRBD2 might be the D (5 bases). Germline V CDR1 and CDR2: LNHDA, SQIVND (reference sequence). The CDR3 contains 13 residues. Trimming removed 5 bases from V and 8 bases from J, with 10 bases in between. The CDR3 nucleotides are TGTGCCAGTAGTTTTCCCGGGACCAACGTCCTGACTTTC. It codes for CASSFPGTNVLTF.

This clone was observed once. The rearrangement joins TRBV9 to TRBJ2-7; possibly TRBD1 for D (6 bases). The V gene lost 2 bases and the J gene lost 7 bases, with 16 bases spanning the gap. CDR3 length: 14 amino acids. Germline lookup yields CDR1 SGDLS and CDR2 YYNGEE. The CDR3 region has the DNA TGTGCCAGCAGCGTTCAGGGGCCCTCGGGAGAGCAGTACTTC. It codes for CASSVQGPSGEQYF.

The chain joins TRBV7-9 to TRBJ2-7, with TRBD2 matching over 7 bases. The CDR3 is 17 amino acids. Germline V gene sequence: CDR1 SEHNR, CDR2 FQNEAQ (reference sequence). V gave up 5 bases and J gave up 1 base; unmatched junction bases: 14. CDR3 in DNA: TGTGCCAGCAGCGAACGCTGGGGGGGAAGTGGATCCTACGAGCAGTACTTC. Translated: CASSERWGGSGSYEQYF. Complete variable domain (other parts from reference TRBV7-9 and TRBJ2-7): DTGVSQNPRHKITKRGQNVTFRCDPISEHNRLYWYRQTLGQGPEFLTYFQNEAQLEKSRLLSDRFSAERPKGSFSTLEIQRTEQGDSAMYLCASSERWGGSGSYEQYFGPGTRLTVT.

The chain combines TRBV6-6 with TRBJ2-7, with 11 bases identical to TRBD1. Germline values: CDR1 MNHNY, CDR2 SVGAGI (reference sequence). The V segment lost 1 base and the J segment 5 bases; nucleotides outside the gene matches: 1. This CDR3 region has 14 residues. The CDR3: CASSYLDRGHEQYF. In DNA, the CDR3 is TGTGCCAGCAGTTACTTGGACAGGGGGCACGAGCAGTACTTC.

The rearrangement joins TRBV19 to TRBJ2-6; D remains unclear. Trimming pared 5 bases from V and 0 bases from J, leaving 11 bases between. There are 16 residues in the CDR3. The germline V gene encodes CDR1 LNHDA and CDR2 SQIVND (reference sequence). The CDR3 loop is CASSPWTGSGANVLTF. Written as DNA, the CDR3 is TGTGCCAGTAGTCCCTGGACGGGCTCTGGGGCCAACGTCCTGACTTTC.

This clone was seen a handful of times. V usage is TRBV18 and J usage is TRBJ2-4; 10 bases are a match to TRBD1. The CDR3 runs to 14 residues. Germline V lookup: CDR1 KGHSH, CDR2 LQKENI. The V and J ends lost 10 bases and 4 bases, in that order; junction bases with no gene match: 7. The CDR3 DNA follows: TGTGCCACGACCGGGACAGGGGATAAAAACATTCAGTACTTC. Protein: CATTGTGDKNIQYF.

The CDR3 DNA reads TGTGCCAGCAGCTTAGGCGGGGCCTTCTACGAGCAGTACTTC. Its protein product is CASSLGGAFYEQYF. The rearrangement links TRBV11-2 to TRBJ2-7; the D gene is possibly TRBD2 (6 bases). CDR1 is SGHAT, CDR2 FQNNGV, per germline. This CDR3 has 14 amino acids. The V end lost 1 base, the J end lost 3 bases, and 10 bases lay between the germline ends.

V and J are TRBV27 and TRBJ2-5; the D gene is possibly TRBD1 (6 bases). The V end was cut by 8 bases, the J end by 0 bases, with 10 bases between. The CDR3 extends over 13 amino acids. The germline V gene encodes CDR1 MNHEY and CDR2 SMNVEV (reference sequence). The DNA for the CDR3 is TGTGCCAGCTCTAGGGGGTACCAAGAGACCCAGTACTTC. Its protein product is CASSRGYQETQYF.

This clone was counted a few times. The rearrangement uses TRBV5-1 and TRBJ2-5; D is uncertain. Germline-derived CDR1 and CDR2 are SGHRS and YFSETQ. Trimming left V 2 bases short and J 5 bases short, with 10 bases between. The CDR3 sequence is 13 residues long. In DNA form, the CDR3 reads TGCGCCAGCAGCTTCACTGTCGGGGAGACCCAGTACTTC. It translates to CASSFTVGETQYF.

In its sample, this clone was seen a few times. This chain connects TRBV28 to TRBJ1-4, with a weak D call TRBD1 (5 bases). The CDR3 covers 16 residues. The V gene lost 5 bases and the J gene lost 0 bases, with 13 bases spanning the gap. Germline V gene lookup returns CDR1 MDHEN and CDR2 SYDVKM. The CDR3: CASSLTPGATNEKLFF. The DNA of the CDR3 is TGTGCCAGCAGTCTAACCCCGGGGGCAACTAATGAAAAACTGTTTTTT.

The V gene is TRBV28, the J gene TRBJ2-7; D not certain. Trimming removed 3 bases from V and 4 bases from J, with 22 bases in between. Germline V gene data show CDR1 as MDHEN and CDR2 as SYDVKM. The CDR3 is made up of 17 amino acids. Written as DNA, the CDR3 is TGTGCCAGCAGTTTTCTCCCCTCGGGTACAATAGAATACGAGCAGTACTTC. Protein sequence: CASSFLPSGTIEYEQYF.

This clone appeared once. In nucleotides, the CDR3 is TGTGCCAGCAGTTTCCAACTTACCCAGTACTTC. Protein sequence: CASSFQLTQYF. J is TRBJ2-5 and V is TRBV6-6; the D is unclear. Germline assignment: CDR1 MNHNY and CDR2 SVGAGI (reference sequence). The CDR3 loop spans 11 amino acids. Trimming took 4 bases from V and 8 from J, leaving 8 bases between them.

This clone was recorded once. The chain uses TRBV6-5 and TRBJ2-7; D is possibly TRBD1 (6 bases). The CDR3 contains 11 residues. Per germline, CDR1 MNHEY and CDR2 SVGAGI. Trimming shortened V by 5 bases and J by 7 bases, and 9 bases separated the two germline ends. The CDR3 sequence: CASSTGHEQYF. The CDR3 DNA reads as TGTGCCAGCAGTACAGGGCATGAGCAGTACTTC.

The rearrangement uses TRBV5-1 and TRBJ2-1; TRBD2 matches 7 bases. The CDR3 is 14 amino acids. The germline gives CDR1 SGHRS, CDR2 YFSETQ. Trimming removed 4 bases from V and 2 bases from J; junction bases left unmatched: 3. The CDR3 loop reads CASSHGLAYNEQFF. The CDR3 DNA reads TGCGCCAGCAGCCATGGACTAGCCTACAATGAGCAGTTCTTC.

This clone has a handful of counts. J is TRBJ1-2 and V is TRBV28; no definite D call. The CDR3 is 13 residues long. CDR1 and CDR2 from the germline V gene are MDHEN and SYDVKM. The V end was cut by 2 bases, the J end by 6 bases, with 10 bases between. CDR3 DNA sequence: TGTGCCAGCAGTTTACCACAGTTGCATGGCTACACCTTC. This translates into CASSLPQLHGYTF.